These 27 T cell receptor beta chains came from one sample sequenced in a study of blood T cell repertoires in COVID-19. The method was immunoSEQ multiplex PCR; TCRdb's version includes in-frame clones alone and lacks a portion of them. Seen here are 150,000 to 200,000 clones, about 90% observed once, and the top ten hold around 2.6%. Sequencing was done on a sample of peripheral blood. The receptor source for this set is a man aged 35-49 years with active or convalescent COVID-19.

The chain recombines TRBV2 with TRBJ1-4; TRBD1 agrees at 7 bases. The CDR3 has 15 amino acids. Germline CDR1 reads SNHLY; CDR2 reads FYNNEI. Unmatched junction bases numbered 3, after V lost 2 bases and J lost 3 bases. For the CDR3, the DNA is TGTGCCAGCAGTGAACAGGGGGGTGCTAATGAAAAACTGTTTTTT. Translation gives CASSEQGGANEKLFF.

The rearrangement uses TRBV27 and TRBJ1-1; 7 bases fit TRBD1. There are 13 residues in the CDR3. J gave up 1 base and V 5 bases, and 1 base lay outside the gene matches. CDR1 and CDR2 from the germline V gene are MNHEY and SMNVEV (reference sequence). The CDR3 coding sequence is TGTGCCAGCAGTCAGGGGGAGAACACTGAAGCTTTCTTT. It translates to CASSQGENTEAFF.

This rearrangement joins TRBV28 to TRBJ2-1; 8 nucleotides match TRBD2. The CDR3 runs to 16 residues. J gave up 0 bases and V 3 bases, and 4 bases lay outside the gene matches. The germline V gene has CDR1 MDHEN and CDR2 SYDVKM. CDR3 region: CASSLSGGPSYNEQFF. The CDR3 DNA is TGTGCCAGCAGTTTGAGCGGGGGCCCCTCCTACAATGAGCAGTTCTTC.

This clone was counted many times. The chain is built from TRBV19 and TRBJ1-1; TRBD1 matches 7 bases. The CDR3 totals 16 residues. J was trimmed by 4 bases and V by 4 bases; bases with no gene match: 12. Germline assignment: CDR1 LNHDA and CDR2 SQIVND (reference sequence). Here the CDR3 reads CASSTRQGSKVTEAFF. The CDR3 DNA follows: TGTGCCAGTAGTACCAGACAGGGATCAAAAGTCACTGAAGCTTTCTTT.

The rearrangement uses TRBV5-4 and TRBJ2-6, with 9 bases identical to TRBD2. The CDR3 covers 16 residues. With 2 bases clipped from V and 4 bases from J, the junction kept 4 bases outside the gene matches. Per germline, CDR1 SGHNT and CDR2 YYREEE (reference sequence). CDR3 in amino acids: CASSFGGGAGANVLTF. In nucleotides, the CDR3 is TGTGCCAGCAGCTTTGGCGGGGGGGCCGGGGCCAACGTCCTGACTTTC. Complete variable domain (other parts from reference TRBV5-4 and TRBJ2-6): ETGVTQSPTHLIKTRGQQVTLRCSSQSGHNTVSWYQQALGQGPQFIFQYYREEENGRGNFPPRFSGLQFPNYSSELNVNALELDDSALYLCASSFGGGAGANVLTFGAGSRLTVL.

V and J are TRBV11-1 and TRBJ1-1; a weak D match, TRBD1 (5 bases). The germline CDR1 and CDR2 sequences are SGHAT and FQDESV (reference sequence). V was cut by 0 bases and J by 6 bases, with 11 bases left in between. The CDR3 totals 14 residues. The CDR3: CASSLAGKGPEAFF. For the CDR3, the DNA is TGTGCCAGCAGCTTAGCGGGTAAGGGGCCTGAAGCTTTCTTT. The full variable domain, rest sourced from reference TRBV11-1 and TRBJ1-1, is EAEVAQSPRYKITEKSQAVAFWCDPISGHATLYWYRQILGQGPELLVQFQDESVVDDSQLPKDRFSAERLKGVDSTLKIQPAELGDSAMYLCASSLAGKGPEAFFGQGTRLTVV.

The chain recombines TRBV4-2 with TRBJ1-2; TRBD1 might be the D (5 bases). Trimming removed 1 base from V and 3 bases from J, with 12 bases in between. The CDR3 has 15 residues. Germline V gene data show CDR1 as LGHNA and CDR2 as YNFKEQ. The CDR3 spells CASSQALGGDYGYTF. CDR3 sequence (DNA): TGTGCCAGCAGCCAAGCCCTCGGGGGTGACTATGGCTACACCTTC.

The chain combines TRBV3-1 (or the pseudogene TRBV3-2) with TRBJ2-5; 12 nucleotides match TRBD2. Trimming at V came to 4 bases and at J to 5 bases, leaving 5 bases not matched to a gene. This CDR3 has 15 residues. Germline-derived CDR1 and CDR2 are LGHDT and YNNKEL (reference sequence). The CDR3 here is CASSPGLAGIETQYF. The CDR3 DNA reads TGTGCCAGCAGCCCAGGACTAGCGGGGATTGAGACCCAGTACTTC.

This sequence joins TRBV5-1 and TRBJ1-1, with 8 bases lining up with TRBD1. J lost 8 bases, V lost 0 bases, and 0 bases had no gene match. This CDR3 has 12 residues. From germline, CDR1 is SGHRS and CDR2 YFSETQ. The CDR3 loop is CASSLDRGEAFF. In DNA form, the CDR3 reads TGCGCCAGCAGCTTGGACAGGGGGGAAGCTTTCTTT.

Concerning this clone: Other DNA sequences in this sample translate to the same CDR3. This sequence joins TRBV30 and TRBJ2-3, with TRBD1 as a possible D gene (6 bases). This CDR3 spans 14 amino acids. Trimming took off 0 bases at V and 1 base at J, with 8 bases between the two ends. CDR1 and CDR2 from the germline V gene are GTSNPN and SVGIG (reference sequence). As DNA, the CDR3 is TGTGCCTGGAGTGTACGGACAGGCACAGATACGCAGTATTTT. Translating gives CAWSVRTGTDTQYF.

The chain employs TRBV7-2 and TRBJ1-1; D may be TRBD1 (6 bases). Germline V gene lookup returns CDR1 SGHTA and CDR2 FQGNSA. Trimming removed 1 base from V and 1 base from J, with 13 bases in between. This CDR3 is built from 16 residues. The CDR3 nucleotides are TGTGCCAGCAGCTTAGGCTGGGGGCGGACGAACACTGAAGCTTTCTTT. Protein: CASSLGWGRTNTEAFF.

The chain joins TRBV24-1 to TRBJ1-4; D possibly corresponds to TRBD1 (5 bases). The germline V gene has CDR1 KGHDR and CDR2 SFDVKD. V lost 3 bases and J lost 5, with 24 bases in between. The CDR3 length is 19 residues. This CDR3 is CATSDLRSTGFPTNEKLFF. The CDR3 region has the DNA TGTGCCACCAGTGATCTCCGGTCAACAGGATTCCCCACCAATGAAAAACTGTTTTTT.

The chain joins TRBV19 to TRBJ1-4, with D tentatively TRBD1 (6 bases). Germline V gives CDR1 LNHDA, CDR2 SQIVND (reference sequence). Trimming took 3 bases from V and 14 from J, leaving 28 bases between them. There are 17 residues in the CDR3. CDR3: CASSIRSRQVEGGSLFF. DNA for the CDR3: TGTGCCAGTAGTATCAGGTCTCGACAGGTTGAGGGCGGATCTCTGTTTTTT. Full variable domain (remainder filled in from reference TRBV19 and TRBJ1-4): DGGITQSPKYLFRKEGQNVTLSCEQNLNHDAMYWYRQDPGQGLRLIYYSQIVNDFQKGDIAEGYSVSREKKESFPLTVTSAQKNPTAFYLCASSIRSRQVEGGSLFFGSGTQLSVL.

This sequence joins TRBV7-2 and TRBJ2-6; the D gene is possibly TRBD1 (5 bases). The CDR3 spans 16 residues. V lost 3 bases and J lost 4, with 13 bases in between. Germline values: CDR1 SGHTA, CDR2 FQGNSA. DNA for the CDR3: TGTGCCAGCAGCTTCCGGATGGGGCCCGGGGCCAACGTCCTGACTTTC. This encodes CASSFRMGPGANVLTF.

This chain uses TRBV15 with TRBJ1-6; D is unclear. V was trimmed by 8 bases and J by 5 bases, leaving 7 bases between them. Germline V lookup: CDR1 LNHNV, CDR2 YYDKDF (reference sequence). This CDR3 region has 12 residues. The CDR3 protein is CATGLDNSPLHF. CDR3 coding DNA: TGTGCCACCGGACTGGATAATTCACCCCTCCACTTT.

This clone came up once. J is TRBJ1-1 and V is TRBV6-5; D unresolved. The length of the CDR3 is 15 residues. Germline CDR1 MNHEY, CDR2 SVGAGI. Trimming cost V 10 bases and J 0 bases, with 18 bases left between them. DNA of the CDR3: TGTGCCACCATTACGTCCACCCCTATGAACACTGAAGCTTTCTTT. Translation: CATITSTPMNTEAFF.

V usage is TRBV7-2 and J usage is TRBJ2-5; TRBD2 agrees at 16 bases. Germline V gene data show CDR1 as SGHTA and CDR2 as FQGNSA. The CDR3 is 19 amino acids. Trimming at V came to 3 bases and at J to 4 bases, leaving 11 bases not matched to a gene. In DNA, the CDR3 is TGTGCCAGCAGCTTGACGGGACTAGCGGGGGGGCCGTCGGCAGAGACCCAGTACTTC. Protein product: CASSLTGLAGGPSAETQYF.

The V and J genes are TRBV10-1 and TRBJ1-1, with D possibly TRBD1 on 5 matching bases. The CDR3 is 14 amino acids. The germline V gene encodes CDR1 WNHNN and CDR2 SYGVQD (reference sequence). Deletions cut 2 bases from V and 1 base from J, with 8 bases between. For the CDR3, the DNA is TGCGCCAGCAGTGAGGCAGGACAGAACACTGAAGCTTTCTTT. Translated, it gives CASSEAGQNTEAFF.

The rearrangement joins TRBV11-3 to TRBJ2-1; possibly TRBD1 for D (6 bases). The germline V gene has CDR1 SGHNT and CDR2 YENEEA. Trimming removed 5 bases at V and 8 bases at J, with 13 bases between. There are 13 residues in the CDR3. The CDR3 sequence is CASSLHNRDEQFF. The CDR3 bases are TGTGCCAGCAGCCTCCACAACAGGGATGAGCAGTTCTTC.

The V gene is TRBV2, the J gene TRBJ1-4, with 9 bases aligning to TRBD1. Looked up from germline, CDR1 is SNHLY and CDR2 is FYNNEI. This CDR3 spans 14 amino acids. Germline trimming cut 6 bases from V and 4 bases from J; bases unmatched to any gene: 3. CDR3 protein: CASRQGAGNEKLFF. CDR3 sequence (DNA): TGTGCCAGCAGACAGGGGGCTGGTAATGAAAAACTGTTTTTT.

The chain couples TRBV10-3 to TRBJ2-7; 8 bases align to TRBD1. Per germline, CDR1 ENHRY and CDR2 SYGVKD. After removal of 6 bases from V and 8 bases from J, the junction contained 9 bases not matched to a gene. This CDR3 is built from 13 residues. CDR3 in DNA: TGTGCCATCAGCCCGACGGGACAGGATAAGCAGTACTTC. Protein product: CAISPTGQDKQYF.

This sequence joins TRBV18 and TRBJ1-2, with 7 bases that match TRBD1. Germline V lookup: CDR1 KGHSH, CDR2 LQKENI. Unmatched junction bases numbered 1, after V lost 3 bases and J lost 0 bases. The CDR3 totals 14 residues. This CDR3 reads CASSPGQTNYGYTF. The CDR3 DNA sequence: TGTGCCAGCTCACCGGGACAGACTAACTATGGCTACACCTTC.

This clone was seen just once. The V and J genes are TRBV15 and TRBJ2-1; D uncertain. From germline, CDR1 is LNHNV and CDR2 YYDKDF (reference sequence). The V end was cut by 2 bases, the J end by 4 bases, with 3 bases between. This CDR3 spans 12 amino acids. The CDR3 is CATSRQYNEQFF. As DNA, the CDR3 is TGTGCCACCAGCAGACAATACAATGAGCAGTTCTTC.

The chain is built from TRBV19 and TRBJ1-6; D not certain. Germline V gene data show CDR1 as LNHDA and CDR2 as SQIVND (reference sequence). CDR3 size: 14 residues. With 3 bases removed from V and 6 bases from J, the gap between germline ends came to 9 bases. The CDR3 DNA is TGTGCCAGTAGTATTACGGGAGGTAATTCACCCCTCCACTTT. Residues: CASSITGGNSPLHF.

The chain recombines TRBV2 with TRBJ2-5, with D perhaps matching TRBD2 (5 bases). This CDR3 comprises 12 residues. Germline CDR1 reads SNHLY; CDR2 reads FYNNEI. Trimming removed 5 bases from V and 8 bases from J, with 12 bases in between. CDR3 bases: TGTGCCAGCAGTACCCTCCGGGGTACCCAGTACTTC. Its protein product is CASSTLRGTQYF. Supplemented by reference TRBV2 and TRBJ2-5, the full variable domain reads EPEVTQTPSHQVTQMGQEVILRCVPISNHLYFYWYRQILGQKVEFLVSFYNNEISEKSEIFDDQFSVERPDGSNFTLKIRSTKLEDSAMYFCASSTLRGTQYFGPGTRLLVL.

This clone was detected only a few times. The chain couples TRBV15 to TRBJ1-1, with D possibly matching TRBD1 (6 bases). Trimming stripped 3 bases from V and 2 bases from J, with 25 bases between. Per germline, CDR1 LNHNV and CDR2 YYDKDF (reference sequence). The CDR3 is made up of 19 amino acids. The CDR3 DNA is TGTGCCACCAGCAGTTTGGGGCAACAGGGACCGAATACTAACACTGAAGCTTTCTTT. This gives the protein CATSSLGQQGPNTNTEAFF.

The table lists this clone with a count of one. The same CDR3 arises from other DNA sequences in this sample as well. The J gene is TRBJ2-2, the V gene TRBV10-1; no clear D gene. Germline values: CDR1 WNHNN, CDR2 SYGVQD (reference sequence). Deletions cut 9 bases from V and 1 base from J, with 6 bases between. The CDR3 has 12 amino acids. The CDR3 sequence: CASSLNTGELFF. DNA for the CDR3: TGCGCCAGTTCATTGAACACCGGGGAGCTGTTTTTT.